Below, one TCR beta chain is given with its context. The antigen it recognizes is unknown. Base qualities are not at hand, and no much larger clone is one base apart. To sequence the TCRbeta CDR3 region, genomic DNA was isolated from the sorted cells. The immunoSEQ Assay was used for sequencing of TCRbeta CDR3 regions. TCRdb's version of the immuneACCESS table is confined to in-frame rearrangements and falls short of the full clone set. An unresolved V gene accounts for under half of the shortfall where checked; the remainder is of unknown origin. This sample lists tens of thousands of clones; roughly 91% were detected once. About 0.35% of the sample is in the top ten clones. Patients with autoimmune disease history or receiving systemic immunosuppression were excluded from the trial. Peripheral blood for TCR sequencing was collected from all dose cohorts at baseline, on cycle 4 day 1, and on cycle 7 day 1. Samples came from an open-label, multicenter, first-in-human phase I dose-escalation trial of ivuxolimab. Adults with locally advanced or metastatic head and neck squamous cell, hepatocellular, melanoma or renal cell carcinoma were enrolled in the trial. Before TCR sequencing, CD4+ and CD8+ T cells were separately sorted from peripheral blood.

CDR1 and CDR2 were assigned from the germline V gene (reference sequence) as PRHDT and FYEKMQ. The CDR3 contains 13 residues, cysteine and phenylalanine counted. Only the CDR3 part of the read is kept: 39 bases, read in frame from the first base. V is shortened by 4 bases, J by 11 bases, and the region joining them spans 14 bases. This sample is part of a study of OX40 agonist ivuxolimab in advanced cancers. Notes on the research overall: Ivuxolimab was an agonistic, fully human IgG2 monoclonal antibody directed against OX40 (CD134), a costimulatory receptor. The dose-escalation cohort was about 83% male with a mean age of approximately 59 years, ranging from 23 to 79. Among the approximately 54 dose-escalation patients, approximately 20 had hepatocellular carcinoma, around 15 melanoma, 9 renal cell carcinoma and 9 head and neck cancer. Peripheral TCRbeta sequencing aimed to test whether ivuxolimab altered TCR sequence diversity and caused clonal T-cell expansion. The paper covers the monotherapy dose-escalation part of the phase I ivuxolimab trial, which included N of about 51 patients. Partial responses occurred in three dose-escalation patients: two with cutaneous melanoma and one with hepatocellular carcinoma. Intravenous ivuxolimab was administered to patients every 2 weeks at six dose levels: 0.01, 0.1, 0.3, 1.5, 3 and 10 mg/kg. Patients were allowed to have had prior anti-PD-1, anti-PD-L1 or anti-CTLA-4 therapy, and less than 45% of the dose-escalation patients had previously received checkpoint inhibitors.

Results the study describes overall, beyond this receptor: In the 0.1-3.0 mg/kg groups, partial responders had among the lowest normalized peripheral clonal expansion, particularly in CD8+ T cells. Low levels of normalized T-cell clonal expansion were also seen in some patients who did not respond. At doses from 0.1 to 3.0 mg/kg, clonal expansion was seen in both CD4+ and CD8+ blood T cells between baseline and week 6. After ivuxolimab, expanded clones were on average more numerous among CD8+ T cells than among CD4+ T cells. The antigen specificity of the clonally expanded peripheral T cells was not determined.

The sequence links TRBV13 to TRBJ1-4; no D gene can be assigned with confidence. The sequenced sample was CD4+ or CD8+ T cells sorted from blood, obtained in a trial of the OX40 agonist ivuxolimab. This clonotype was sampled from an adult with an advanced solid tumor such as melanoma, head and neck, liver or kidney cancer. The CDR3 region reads CASSSPRSDKLFF. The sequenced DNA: TGTGCCAGCAGCTCACCCCGTTCGGATAAACTGTTTTTT.